What follows is one TCR beta chain and its context. Assay: immunoSEQ multiplex PCR; the TCRdb copy retains only in-frame clones and omits some. The data contain about 14,000 clones, 70% to 85% of them seen just once; the ten biggest clones take up roughly 4%. Lamina propria and intraepithelial lymphocytes were released by processing graft tissue. The data were taken from a study of graft-versus-host responses after intestinal transplantation. The V gene's germline CDR1 is MGHRA and CDR2 YSYEKL. V gave up 0 bases and J gave up 4 bases, with 9 bases separating them. The CDR3 is made up of 14 amino acids.

Material: ileum tissue, obtained approximately 27 days after intestinal transplant. The chain recombines TRBV4-1 with TRBJ1-2, with a weak D call TRBD1 (5 bases). This clonotype originated in a human patient who received an intestinal transplant, so some T cells may come from the graft donor. The CDR3 is CASSQDRASYGYTF. Written as DNA, the CDR3 is TGCGCCAGCAGCCAAGACAGGGCTAGCTATGGCTACACCTTC.